A single sample gave rise to the 11 T cell receptor beta chains below, sequenced in a study of cytomegalovirus exposure and HLA in healthy donors. 60 Vbeta and 13 Jbeta primers were used in PCR. The assay was immunoSEQ multiplex PCR, and TCRdb's table has in-frame clones only and misses some. The sample carries 140,000 or so clones, less than 9.5% recorded once. Sequencing used PBMCs. These receptors all come from a male donor in good health and CMV-seronegative.

The chain recombines TRBV4-3 with TRBJ1-2; D is ambiguous. The CDR3 sequence is 15 residues long. Deletions cut 0 bases from V and 0 bases from J, with 8 bases between. The germline V gene encodes CDR1 LGHNA and CDR2 YSLEER. The CDR3 here is CASSQDRETNYGYTF. CDR3 nucleotide sequence: TGCGCCAGCAGCCAAGATCGCGAAACTAACTATGGCTACACCTTC.

This clone was observed a few times. The chain couples TRBV7-9 to TRBJ1-5; 10 bases are shared with TRBD1. With V trimmed by 3 bases and J by 4 bases, 9 bases remained unmatched. The CDR3 is made up of 17 amino acids. The germline V gene encodes CDR1 SEHNR and CDR2 FQNEAQ (reference sequence). The CDR3 loop is CASSLGTGETMNQPQHF. CDR3 coding DNA: TGTGCCAGCAGCTTGGGGACAGGGGAGACAATGAATCAGCCCCAGCATTTT.

The chain recombines TRBV4-1 with TRBJ1-6, with 9 bases that match TRBD1. The junction had 18 bases not matched to a gene; V was cut back by 5 bases and J by 10 bases. There are 18 residues in the CDR3. CDR1 MGHRA and CDR2 YSYEKL come from the germline V gene. The CDR3 protein is CASSEGQGVSQVGSPLHF. In DNA, the CDR3 is TGCGCCAGCAGCGAGGGACAGGGAGTCTCCCAGGTCGGCTCACCCCTCCACTTT.

The chain recombines TRBV29-1 with TRBJ2-1, with no clear D. This CDR3 has 11 amino acids. Germline V gene data show CDR1 as SQVTM and CDR2 as ANQGSEA. Between the trimmed V and J ends, which lost 6 bases and 3 bases, there was a span of 6 bases. The CDR3: CSVGSYNEQFF. In nucleotides, the CDR3 is TGCAGCGTGGGCAGCTACAATGAGCAGTTCTTC.

The chain is built from TRBV9 and TRBJ2-5; 15 bases agree with TRBD2. Trimming took 3 bases from V and 5 from J; bases not matched to a gene: 2. This CDR3 spans 15 amino acids. CDR1 and CDR2 from the germline V gene are SGDLS and YYNGEE. DNA for the CDR3: TGTGCCAGCAGCGGTGGGACTAGCGGGAGGGAGACCCAGTACTTC. Protein: CASSGGTSGRETQYF.

For this clone: A read error may produce the germline difference seen at one junction end. The genes are TRBV4-3 and TRBJ1-2; D possibly corresponds to TRBD1 (6 bases). The CDR3 sequence is 15 residues long. CDR1 and CDR2 from the germline V gene are LGHNA and YSLEER. Written as DNA, the CDR3 is TGCGCCAGCAGCGAAGAGTGGACAGCGGGACGTGGCTACACCTTC. Translation: CASSEEWTAGRGYTF.

For this clone: The same CDR3 also results from other DNA sequences found in this sample. The gene calls are TRBV7-9 and TRBJ2-3; weak D call: TRBD1 (6 bases). The CDR3 sequence is 16 residues long. CDR1 is SEHNR, CDR2 FQNEAQ, per germline (reference sequence). Trimming took off 0 bases at V and 5 bases at J, with 15 bases between the two ends. This CDR3 is CASSLARGSLQDTQYF. The CDR3 DNA reads TGTGCCAGCAGCTTAGCCAGGGGTAGCTTGCAAGATACGCAGTATTTT.

This clone was seen a handful of times. The chain is built from TRBV10-3 and TRBJ2-7; 11 bases line up with TRBD2. The CDR3 is 15 amino acids. With V trimmed by 7 bases and J by 6 bases, 11 bases remained unmatched. Germline V gene lookup returns CDR1 ENHRY and CDR2 SYGVKD. CDR3 nucleotides: TGTGCCATCACCTCAAGACTAGCGGGACCAGCCGAGCAGTACTTC. Its translation is CAITSRLAGPAEQYF.

This clone was picked up a small number of times. The rearrangement links TRBV5-1 to TRBJ2-5; tentative D call: TRBD1 (6 bases). Germline CDR1 SGHRS, CDR2 YFSETQ. The CDR3 has 14 amino acids. Deletions cut 1 base from V and 4 bases from J, with 11 bases between. For the CDR3, the DNA is TGCGCCAGCAGCTTGTCTTTAGGGGGAGAGACCCAGTACTTC. This sequence encodes CASSLSLGGETQYF.

The J gene is TRBJ2-1, the V gene TRBV5-4, with a weak D call TRBD1 (6 bases). CDR3 length: 17 residues. Germline V gene sequence: CDR1 SGHNT, CDR2 YYREEE (reference sequence). Trimming removed 2 bases at V and 1 base at J, with 16 bases between. The CDR3 DNA sequence: TGTGCCAGCAGCTTTCCTTCCCAGGGGAGATCCTACAATGAGCAGTTCTTC. Its protein product is CASSFPSQGRSYNEQFF.

The V gene is TRBV4-1, the J gene TRBJ2-5; possibly TRBD1 for D (6 bases). Germline V gives CDR1 MGHRA, CDR2 YSYEKL. This CDR3 has 13 amino acids. V lost 4 bases to trimming and J lost 5 bases, with 11 bases between them. The CDR3 loop is CASSRTQGETQYF. CDR3 bases: TGCGCCAGCAGCCGTACCCAGGGGGAGACCCAGTACTTC.